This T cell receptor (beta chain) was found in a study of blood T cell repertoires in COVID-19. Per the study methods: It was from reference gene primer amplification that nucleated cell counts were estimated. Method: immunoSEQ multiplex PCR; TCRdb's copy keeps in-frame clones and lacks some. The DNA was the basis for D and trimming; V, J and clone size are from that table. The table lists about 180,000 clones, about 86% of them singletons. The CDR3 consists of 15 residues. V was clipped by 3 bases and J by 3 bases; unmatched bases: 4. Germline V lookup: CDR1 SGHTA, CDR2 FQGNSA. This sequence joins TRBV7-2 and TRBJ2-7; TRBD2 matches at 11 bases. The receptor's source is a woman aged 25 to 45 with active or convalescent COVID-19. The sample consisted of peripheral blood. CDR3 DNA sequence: TGTGCCAGCAGCTTGGCGACTAGCGGGAACTACGAGCAGTACTTC. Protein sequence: CASSLATSGNYEQYF.